This T cell receptor (beta chain) derives from a study of blood T cells in healthy people across ages. Together with a sample-barcoded 5' primer, a J-beta primer mix was included in a second PCR lasting 7 to 11 cycles. From the 5' RACE reads, TCRdb called clonotypes with MiXCR, one entry per CDR3 protein. Of 780,000 or so distinct CDR3 sequences in the sample, approximately 25% were seen once. The germline V gene has CDR1 DFQATT and CDR2 SNEGSKA (reference sequence). The V gene lost 3 bases and the J gene lost 2 bases, with 18 bases spanning the gap. The CDR3 spans 16 residues. Notes on the study in general: Considered underestimates were the diversity estimates obtained from one million T cells.

Remarks on this clonotype: The antigen remains undetermined.

These sequences were also reported in another study, on T cells of mothers and their children.

The gene calls are TRBV20-1 and TRBJ2-3; D possibly corresponds to TRBD2 (5 bases). The source is a boy between 5 and 17 years old in good health. The sample was blood. The CDR3 region is CSASFSPVRVTDTQYF. For the CDR3, the DNA is TGCAGTGCTAGTTTTTCCCCAGTGAGGGTCACAGATACGCAGTATTTT.